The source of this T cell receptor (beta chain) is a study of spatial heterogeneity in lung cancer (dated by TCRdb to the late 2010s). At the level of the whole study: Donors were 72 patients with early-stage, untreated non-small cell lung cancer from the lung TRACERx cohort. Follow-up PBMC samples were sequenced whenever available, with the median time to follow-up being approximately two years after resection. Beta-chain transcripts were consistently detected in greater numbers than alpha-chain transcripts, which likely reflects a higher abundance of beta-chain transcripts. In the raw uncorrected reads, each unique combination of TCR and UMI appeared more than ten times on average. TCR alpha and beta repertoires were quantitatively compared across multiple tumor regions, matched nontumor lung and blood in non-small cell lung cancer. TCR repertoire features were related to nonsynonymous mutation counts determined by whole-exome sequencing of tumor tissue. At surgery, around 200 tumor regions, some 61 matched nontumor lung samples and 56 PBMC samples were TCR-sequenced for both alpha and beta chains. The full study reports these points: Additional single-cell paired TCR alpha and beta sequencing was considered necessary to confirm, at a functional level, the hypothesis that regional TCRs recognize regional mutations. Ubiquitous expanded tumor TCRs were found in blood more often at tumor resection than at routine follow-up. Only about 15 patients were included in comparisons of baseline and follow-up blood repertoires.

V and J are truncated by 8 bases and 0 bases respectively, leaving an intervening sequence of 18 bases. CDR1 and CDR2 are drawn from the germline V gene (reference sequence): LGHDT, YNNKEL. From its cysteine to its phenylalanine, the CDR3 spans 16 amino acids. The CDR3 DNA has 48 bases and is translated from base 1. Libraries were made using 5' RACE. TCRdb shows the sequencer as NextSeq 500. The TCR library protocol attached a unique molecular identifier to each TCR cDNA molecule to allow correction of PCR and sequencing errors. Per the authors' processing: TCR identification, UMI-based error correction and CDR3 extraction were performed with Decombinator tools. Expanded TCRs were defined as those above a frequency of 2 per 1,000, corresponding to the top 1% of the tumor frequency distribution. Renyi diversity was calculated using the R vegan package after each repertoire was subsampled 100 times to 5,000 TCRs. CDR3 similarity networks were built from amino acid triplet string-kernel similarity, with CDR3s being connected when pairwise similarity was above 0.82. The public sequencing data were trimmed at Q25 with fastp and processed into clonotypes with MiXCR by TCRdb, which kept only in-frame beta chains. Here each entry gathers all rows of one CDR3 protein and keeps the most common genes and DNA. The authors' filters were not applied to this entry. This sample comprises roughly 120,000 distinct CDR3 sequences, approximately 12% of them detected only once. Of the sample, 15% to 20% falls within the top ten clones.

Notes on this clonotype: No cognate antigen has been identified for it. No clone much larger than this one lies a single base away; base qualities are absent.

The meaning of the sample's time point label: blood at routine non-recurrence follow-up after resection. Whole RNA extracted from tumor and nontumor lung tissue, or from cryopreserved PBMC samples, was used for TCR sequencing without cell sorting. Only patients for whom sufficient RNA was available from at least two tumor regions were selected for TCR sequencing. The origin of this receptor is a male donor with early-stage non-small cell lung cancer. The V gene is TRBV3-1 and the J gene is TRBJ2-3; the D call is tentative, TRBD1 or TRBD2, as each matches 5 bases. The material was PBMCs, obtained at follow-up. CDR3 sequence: CASSPPRGRSTDTQYF. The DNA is TGTGCCAGCTCCCCCCCGAGGGGAAGGAGCACAGATACGCAGTATTTT.